This is a list of T cell receptor beta chains from one sample in a study of T cells in Graves' hyperthyroidism and ophthalmopathy. From the multiplex PCR reads, TCRdb called clonotypes with MiXCR, one entry per CDR3 protein. The table shows hundreds of thousands of distinct CDR3 sequences, with roughly a third occurring only once. Input material: blood. The origin of the receptors is a woman in her 40s with Graves' hyperthyroidism. Each CDR3 is given with its conserved first and last residue. The D gene is left open where the match is weak. Where a row states a size, it is once, few, many or the class of an expanded clone; other rows omit it.

NA	TRBV24-1	TRBJ1-3	12	many	TGTGCCACCAGTGATGTCACGGACACCATATATTTT	CATSDVTDTIYF
TRBD1	TRBV6-6	TRBJ1-5	14	NA	TGTGCCAGCAGAACAGGGGGCGTAGGACAGCCCCAGCATTTT	CASRTGGVGQPQHF
NA	TRBV7-8	TRBJ1-1	16	NA	TGTGCCAGCAGGAGTCAAGTCAATAGTCGCGGCACTGAAGCTTTCTTT	CASRSQVNSRGTEAFF
NA	TRBV7-9	TRBJ2-3	13	once	TGTGCCAGCAGCATGGACCCCACAGATACGCAGTATTTT	CASSMDPTDTQYF
NA	TRBV7-9	TRBJ1-3	14	once	TGTGCCAGCAGCCACCGGGACGACGGAAACACCATATATTTT	CASSHRDDGNTIYF
NA	TRBV7-9	TRBJ2-7	14	few	TGTGCCAGCTATGGGACCCACGCCTACAATGAGCAGTACTTC	CASYGTHAYNEQYF
TRBD1	TRBV10-3	TRBJ2-7	14	many	TGTGCCATCAGTGGGACAGGGGCTTCCTACGAGCAGTACTTC	CAISGTGASYEQYF
NA	TRBV15	TRBJ2-2	13	once	TGTGCCACCAGCATAGTCTTTGGCGGGGAGCTGTTTTTT	CATSIVFGGELFF
NA	TRBV19	TRBJ1-2	13	many	TGTGCCAGTAGTATCCCGGTTGGGAGCGGCTACACCTTC	CASSIPVGSGYTF
TRBD1	TRBV7-2	TRBJ2-2	15	few	TGTGCCAGCACCCGCCCAGGGGGCAACACCGGGGAGCTGTTTTTT	CASTRPGGNTGELFF
TRBD1	TRBV12-3/TRBV12-4	TRBJ1-1	13	NA	TGTGCCAGCAGCCGACAGGGAGTGGCTGAAGCTTTCTTT	CASSRQGVAEAFF
NA	TRBV27	TRBJ1-5	11	NA	TGTGCCGCTTCCAGGGAAGAAGCCCAGCATTTT	CAASREEAQHF
NA	TRBV10-3	TRBJ2-7	15	once	TGTGCCAGCAGTACCGGGAAGATATTTAACTACGAGCAGTACTTC	CASSTGKIFNYEQYF
NA	TRBV12-3/TRBV12-4	TRBJ1-1	15	NA	TGTGCCAGCAGTTTAGGGTCCCCCATGGACACTGAAGCTTTCTTT	CASSLGSPMDTEAFF
NA	TRBV30	TRBJ2-7	14	NA	TGTGCCTGGAGTGTGTTAGCGATCTCTTACGAGCAGTACTTC	CAWSVLAISYEQYF
NA	TRBV15	TRBJ1-5	16	many	TGTGCCACCAGCAGAGATGAAGAGGGATGGAATCAGCCCCAGCATTTT	CATSRDEEGWNQPQHF
TRBD2	TRBV19	TRBJ2-5	13	many	TGTGCCAGCAGTATAGCGGGGGGAGAGACCCAGTACTTC	CASSIAGGETQYF
TRBD2	TRBV7-2	TRBJ2-5	13	many	TGTGCCAGCAGCTTAAGCGGGAGGGAGACCCAGTACTTC	CASSLSGRETQYF
NA	TRBV7-9	TRBJ1-5	14	many	TGTGCCAGCAGCCGGGGGGAGGGTAGGCAGCCCCAGCATTTT	CASSRGEGRQPQHF
TRBD1	TRBV7-6	TRBJ1-4	14	many	TGTGCCAGCAGCCACGGACAGGGCCCTGAAAAACTGTTTTTT	CASSHGQGPEKLFF
NA	TRBV6-5	TRBJ1-3	13	few	TGTGCCAGCAGTTACTCGATGGGGTACACCATATATTTT	CASSYSMGYTIYF
TRBD1	TRBV7-3	TRBJ1-2	15	many	TGTGCCAGCAGCTCCGGGACAGCTTCTAACTATGGCTACACCTTC	CASSSGTASNYGYTF
TRBD1	TRBV6-5	TRBJ1-2	15	NA	TGTGCCAGCAGTGAGGACAGGGGAGCTAACTATGGCTACACCTTC	CASSEDRGANYGYTF
NA	TRBV2	TRBJ1-2	14	NA	TGTGCCAGCAGTGACCAGGGCATATACTATGGCTACACCTTC	CASSDQGIYYGYTF
NA	TRBV9	TRBJ1-6	17	NA	TGTGCCAGCAGCCCCAGGGAGGCGGCCTCCTATAATTCACCCCTCCACTTT	CASSPREAASYNSPLHF
TRBD2	TRBV25-1	TRBJ2-5	19	NA	TGTGCCAGCAGTGAATATGGTCCGGCTAGCGGGAGGGCCCAAGAGACCCAGTACTTC	CASSEYGPASGRAQETQYF
NA	TRBV19	TRBJ1-1	14	many	TGTGCCAGTAGCACTGTCTTTACGAACACTGAAGCTTTCTTT	CASSTVFTNTEAFF
NA	TRBV10-3	TRBJ2-3	13	NA	TGTGCCATCAGTGGGCCCGCGGGAGATACGCAGTATTTT	CAISGPAGDTQYF
NA	TRBV7-3	TRBJ1-6	14	NA	TGTGCCAGCAGCTCGGGAGGGTGGGATTCACCCCTCCACTTT	CASSSGGWDSPLHF
TRBD1	TRBV7-9	TRBJ1-1	13	many	TGTGCCAGCAGCTTAGCGGTAGGGGGCCACGCTTTCTTT	CASSLAVGGHAFF
TRBD2	TRBV6-5	TRBJ2-2	15	NA	TGTGCCATCAGTTACGGGACTAGCAGAACCGGGGAGCTGTTTTTT	CAISYGTSRTGELFF
NA	TRBV5-1	TRBJ1-2	13	NA	TGCGCCGGCAGTACGACCGGGACTGCTGGCTACACCTTC	CAGSTTGTAGYTF
NA	TRBV6-2/TRBV6-3	TRBJ1-1	13	few	TGTGCCACCTCAGGGCATTTGAACACTGAAGCTTTCTTT	CATSGHLNTEAFF
NA	TRBV12-3/TRBV12-4	TRBJ1-5	16	once	TGTGCCAGCAGTTTAGCGCGGATGGGGGGGAATCAGCCCCAGCATTTT	CASSLARMGGNQPQHF
NA	TRBV5-1	TRBJ1-6	16	NA	TGCGCCAGCGGCTTGGTTGGGAGGGGCTATAATTCACCCCTCCACTTT	CASGLVGRGYNSPLHF
TRBD1	TRBV7-9	TRBJ1-1	13	many	TGTGCCAGCAGCTCCGGACAGGGAACTGAAGCTTTCTTT	CASSSGQGTEAFF
TRBD2	TRBV7-8	TRBJ2-5	13	NA	TGTGCCAGCAGCTCGACTAGCGAGGAGACCCAGTACTTC	CASSSTSEETQYF
NA	TRBV29-1	TRBJ2-7	10	once	TGCAGCCCGCGGACTCGCGAGCAGTACTTC	CSPRTREQYF
NA	TRBV9	TRBJ1-4	17	NA	TGTGCCAGCAGCGTAGAGGGGACGGGGGGGTTTAATGAAAAACTGTTTTTT	CASSVEGTGGFNEKLFF
NA	TRBV10-3	TRBJ1-1	13	few	TGTGCCAGCGGATTTAGGGGGAACACTGAAGCTTTCTTT	CASGFRGNTEAFF
TRBD1	TRBV7-7	TRBJ2-6	17	many	TGTGCTAGCAGCGAACATACAGGGGGCGCTGGGGCCAACGTCCTGACTTTC	CASSEHTGGAGANVLTF
NA	TRBV9	TRBJ1-4	15	many	TGTGCCAGCAGCGTAACAGGGAGTTCTAATGAAAAACTGTTTTTT	CASSVTGSSNEKLFF
NA	TRBV14	TRBJ1-2	13	many	TGTGCCAGCAGCAGGACAACAAACTATGGCTACACCTTC	CASSRTTNYGYTF
NA	TRBV19	TRBJ1-1	14	NA	TGTGCCAGTACTCCGGGGGGACGAAACACTGAAGCTTTCTTT	CASTPGGRNTEAFF
NA	TRBV28	TRBJ1-5	13	few	TGTGCCAGCAAGGGGAGGGGTTATCAGCCCCAGCATTTT	CASKGRGYQPQHF
TRBD2	TRBV20-1	TRBJ2-2	15	NA	TGCAGTGCTACTAGCGGGAGCGCCTATTACGGGGAGCTGGTTTTT	CSATSGSAYYGELVF
NA	TRBV10-3	TRBJ1-1	12	NA	TGTGCCACCAGTCGGGACGACCTACGAGCTTTCTTT	CATSRDDLRAFF
NA	TRBV6-5	TRBJ2-2	15	NA	TGTGCCAGCAGTTTCACCCGAGAGAACACTGGGGAGCTGTTTTTT	CASSFTRENTGELFF
NA	TRBV25-1	TRBJ1-3	11	many	TGTGCCAGCATACGTGGAAACACCATATATTTT	CASIRGNTIYF
NA	TRBV2	TRBJ2-3	13	NA	TGTGCCAGCACCAGGGGAAGGGGGGATACGCAGTATTTT	CASTRGRGDTQYF
TRBD1	TRBV6-5	TRBJ2-7	16	NA	TGTGCCAGCAGCCGAACGGTGTGGGACAGGTCCTACGAGCAGTACTTC	CASSRTVWDRSYEQYF
TRBD1	TRBV2	TRBJ1-3	16	many	TGTGCCAGCAGTGAACAGGGACAGCCCGCTAGAAACACCATATATTTT	CASSEQGQPARNTIYF
NA	TRBV5-6	TRBJ2-7	15	many	TGTGCCAGCAGCTTGGCAGGGGATACTACCTACGAGCAGTACTTC	CASSLAGDTTYEQYF